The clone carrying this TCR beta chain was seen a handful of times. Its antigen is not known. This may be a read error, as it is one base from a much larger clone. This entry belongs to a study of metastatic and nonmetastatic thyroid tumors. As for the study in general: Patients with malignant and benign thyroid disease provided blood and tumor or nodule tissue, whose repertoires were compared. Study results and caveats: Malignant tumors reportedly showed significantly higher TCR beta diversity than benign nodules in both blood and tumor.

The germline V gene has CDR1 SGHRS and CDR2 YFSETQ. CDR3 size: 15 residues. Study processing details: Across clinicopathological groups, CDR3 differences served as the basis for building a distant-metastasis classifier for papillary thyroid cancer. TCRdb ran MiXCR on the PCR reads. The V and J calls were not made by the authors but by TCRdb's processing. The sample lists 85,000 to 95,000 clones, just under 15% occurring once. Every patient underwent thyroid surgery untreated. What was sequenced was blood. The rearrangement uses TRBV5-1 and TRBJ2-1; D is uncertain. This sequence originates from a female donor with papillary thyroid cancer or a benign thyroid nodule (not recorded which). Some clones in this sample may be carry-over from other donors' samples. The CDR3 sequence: CASSFSDTPANEQLF. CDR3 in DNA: TGCGCCAGCAGCTTTTCCGACACCCCGGCGAATGAGCAGCTCTTC. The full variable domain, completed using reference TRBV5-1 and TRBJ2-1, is KAGVTQTPRYLIKTRGQQVTLSCSPISGHRSVSWYQQTPGQGLQFLFEYFSETQRNKGNFPGRFSGRQFSNSRSEMNVSTLELGDSALYLCASSFSDTPANEQLFGPGTRLTVL.